This T cell receptor (beta chain) derives from a study of blood T cells in healthy people across ages. General observations from the study: It was the long-lived donors that had more naive CD4+ cells and higher diversity than aged donors.

To note about this clonotype: The antigen is not known. One end of the junction does not line up with germline, which may come from a read error.

PCR was performed a second time for roughly 7 to 11 cycles using a sample-barcoded 5' primer and a J-beta primer mix. Each TCR beta cDNA got a 12-nucleotide random molecular identifier. CDR3-containing paired-end reads numbered at least 2.5 million in each sample. Via MiXCR, TCRdb re-called the 5' RACE reads, giving one row per CDR3 protein. The table lists approximately 1,000,000 distinct CDR3 sequences, less than 50% of them singletons. The CDR3 length is 15 residues. Germline V gene lookup returns CDR1 DFQATT and CDR2 SNEGSKA (reference sequence). Samples had at least 6.5 million PBMCs isolated from them.

The sequencing input was blood. The sequence was collected from a woman aged 60-70 years in good health. The genes are TRBV20-1 and TRBJ2-7, with 7 bases aligning to TRBD2. CDR3 sequence reads: CGATPILALSYEQYF. The CDR3, as DNA: TGCGGTGCTACCCCGATACTAGCGCTGTCCTACGAGCAGTACTTC.